This is a list of T cell receptor beta chains from one sample in a study of metastatic and nonmetastatic thyroid tumors. TCRdb reprocessed the PCR reads using MiXCR. Of 25,000 to 30,000 clones in the sample, approximately 4% were seen once. The material sequenced was blood. Every receptor here comes from a female donor with papillary thyroid cancer or a benign thyroid nodule (not recorded which). Some clones in this sample may be carry-over from other donors' samples. Each CDR3 is given with its conserved first and last residue. Fields, in order: V gene, J gene, CDR3 protein.

TRBV15	TRBJ2-2	CATRRLAGSYTGELFF
TRBV5-4	TRBJ1-4	CASSPGGDRGGKLFF
TRBV12-3/TRBV12-4	TRBJ1-2	CASSLWGQGADGGYTF
TRBV11-2	TRBJ2-7	CASRLGLEDNYEQYF
TRBV20-1	TRBJ2-1	CSALQGRNNEQFF
TRBV10-3	TRBJ2-1	CAISFSDLYNEQFF
TRBV29-1	TRBJ2-2	CSVTFSLAGGLTGRTGELFF
TRBV6-5	TRBJ2-1	CASSYGRGPRNEQFF
TRBV15	TRBJ1-3	CATSRGTAGNTIYF
TRBV6-5	TRBJ2-7	CASSSSNSQLAGGRDEQYF
TRBV3-1	TRBJ2-5	CASSWDYHQETQYF
TRBV3-1	TRBJ2-3	CASSQERPFEGYPDTQYF
TRBV25-1	TRBJ2-1	CSISVAGGPMSQFF
TRBV24-1	TRBJ2-5	CATSDSRTSGRALETQYF
TRBV28	TRBJ1-1	CASSPISASEGGTEAFF
TRBV28	TRBJ2-7	CASIRSTGGGSYEQYF
TRBV20-1	TRBJ2-1	CSALDRDRGRNEQFF
TRBV6-5	TRBJ2-3	CASSYVYREVTQYF
TRBV2	TRBJ2-5	CASGTTQETQYF
TRBV29-1	TRBJ2-7	CTVTRTPDEEQYF
TRBV28	TRBJ2-7	CASSTTSGPTAYEQYF
TRBV6-1	TRBJ2-7	CASILTGGYEQYF
TRBV5-1	TRBJ2-5	CASSLDREETQYF
TRBV7-9	TRBJ2-2	CASSLYPNTGELFF
TRBV11-3	TRBJ2-1	CASSAEVSLGQFF
TRBV6-1	TRBJ2-3	CASSHGTSGAEPGDTQYF
TRBV7-2	TRBJ2-3	CASSLLGADSTDTQYF
TRBV28	TRBJ2-7	CASSPGGLHYEQYF
TRBV28	TRBJ1-1	CASSSGQGGEAFF
TRBV6-1	TRBJ2-1	CASSDSGLAGGNEQFF
TRBV11-3	TRBJ2-7	CASSPLAGGGYEQYF
TRBV20-1	TRBJ1-2	CSARKGDGYGYTF
TRBV6-2/TRBV6-3	TRBJ2-1	CASRPGTGSNEQFF
TRBV10-3	TRBJ2-1	CAISESPRQGNEQFF
TRBV6-1	TRBJ2-2	CASSLGTVDTGELFF
TRBV7-3	TRBJ2-3	CASRRTSGTDTQYF
TRBV28	TRBJ2-2	CASSLPRGDTGELFF
TRBV20-1	TRBJ1-5	CSASWGGEGQPQHF
TRBV6-1	TRBJ2-7	CANSQDSLSYEQHF
TRBV28	TRBJ1-1	CASSLGVDTEAFF
TRBV28	TRBJ1-2	CASRTVREGGYTF
TRBV5-4	TRBJ2-2	CASSLVSALSAGELFF
TRBV11-3	TRBJ2-1	CASSMDRYNEQFF
TRBV28	TRBJ2-1	CASRGAVREQFF
TRBV2	TRBJ2-1	CASSVLGAPWFF
TRBV5-1	TRBJ2-1	CASSLGMRDNEQFF
TRBV6-1	TRBJ2-7	CASSESVGGYEQYF
TRBV2	TRBJ2-7	CASSFTEWEQYF
TRBV20-1	TRBJ2-1	CSAETSGMAGQFF
TRBV6-2/TRBV6-3	TRBJ1-6	CASITDGFSYNSPVHF
TRBV6-4	TRBJ2-7	CASRVSSYEQYF
TRBV29-1	TRBJ1-2	CSVVGAYGYTF